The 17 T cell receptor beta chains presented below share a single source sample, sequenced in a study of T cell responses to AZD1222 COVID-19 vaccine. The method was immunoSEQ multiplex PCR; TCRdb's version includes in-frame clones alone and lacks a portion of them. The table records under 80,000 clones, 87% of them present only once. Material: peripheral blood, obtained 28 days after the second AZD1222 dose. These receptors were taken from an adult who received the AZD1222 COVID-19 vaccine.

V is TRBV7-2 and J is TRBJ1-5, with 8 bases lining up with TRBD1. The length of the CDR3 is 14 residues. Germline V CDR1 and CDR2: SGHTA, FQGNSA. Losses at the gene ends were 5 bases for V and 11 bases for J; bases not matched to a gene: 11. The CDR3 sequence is CASSIQTGEGTQHF. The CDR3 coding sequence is TGTGCCAGCAGCATCCAGACAGGGGAGGGGACCCAGCATTTT.

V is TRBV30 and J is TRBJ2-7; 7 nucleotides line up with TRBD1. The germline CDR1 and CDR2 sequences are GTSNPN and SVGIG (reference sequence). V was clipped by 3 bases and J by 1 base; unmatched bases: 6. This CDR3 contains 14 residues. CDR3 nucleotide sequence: TGTGCCTGGAGCCTGGGCAGGGGGTCCTACGAGCAGTACTTC. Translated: CAWSLGRGSYEQYF.

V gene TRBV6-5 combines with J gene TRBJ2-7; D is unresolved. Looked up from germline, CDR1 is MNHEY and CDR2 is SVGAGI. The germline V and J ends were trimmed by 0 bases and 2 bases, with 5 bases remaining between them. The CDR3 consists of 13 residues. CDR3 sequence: CASSYSSAYEQYF. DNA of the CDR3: TGTGCCAGCAGTTACTCGAGTGCCTACGAGCAGTACTTC.

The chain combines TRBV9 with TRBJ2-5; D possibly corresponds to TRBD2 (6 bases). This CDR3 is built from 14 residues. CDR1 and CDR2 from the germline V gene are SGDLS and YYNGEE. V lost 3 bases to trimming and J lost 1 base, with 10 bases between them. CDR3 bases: TGTGCCAGCAGCGGAGGTAGCGGCCAAGAGACCCAGTACTTC. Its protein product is CASSGGSGQETQYF.

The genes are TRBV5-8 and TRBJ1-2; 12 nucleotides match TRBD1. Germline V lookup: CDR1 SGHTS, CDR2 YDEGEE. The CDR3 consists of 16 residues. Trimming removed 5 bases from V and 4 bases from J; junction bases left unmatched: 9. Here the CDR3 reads CASRRPGTGGIYGYTF. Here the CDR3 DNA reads TGTGCCAGCAGGCGGCCCGGGACAGGGGGCATCTATGGCTACACCTTC.

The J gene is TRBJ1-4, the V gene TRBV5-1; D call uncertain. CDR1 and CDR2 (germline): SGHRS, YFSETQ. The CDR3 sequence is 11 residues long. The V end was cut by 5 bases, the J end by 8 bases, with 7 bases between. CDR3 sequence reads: CASRASEKLFF. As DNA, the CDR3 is TGCGCCAGCAGGGCTTCCGAAAAACTGTTTTTT.

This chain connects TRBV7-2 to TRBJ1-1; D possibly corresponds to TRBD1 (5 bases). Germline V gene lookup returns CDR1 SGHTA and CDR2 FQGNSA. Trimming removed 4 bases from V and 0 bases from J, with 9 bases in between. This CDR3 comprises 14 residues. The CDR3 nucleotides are TGTGCCAGCAGCTCAGGGACGGTGAACACTGAAGCTTTCTTT. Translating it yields CASSSGTVNTEAFF. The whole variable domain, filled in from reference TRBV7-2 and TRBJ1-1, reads GAGVSQSPSNKVTEKGKDVELRCDPISGHTALYWYRQSLGQGLEFLIYFQGNSAPDKSGLPSDRFSAERTGGSVSTLTIQRTQQEDSAVYLCASSSGTVNTEAFFGQGTRLTVV.

CDR3 in DNA: TGCAGCGTTGACGGTGCGGGGGCCCTTGAAGCTTTCTTT. Amino acid sequence: CSVDGAGALEAFF. This chain uses TRBV29-1 with TRBJ1-1; perhaps TRBD1 as D (6 bases). This CDR3 region has 13 residues. V shed 3 bases and J shed 7 bases, with 15 bases lying between them. Looked up from germline, CDR1 is SQVTM and CDR2 is ANQGSEA.

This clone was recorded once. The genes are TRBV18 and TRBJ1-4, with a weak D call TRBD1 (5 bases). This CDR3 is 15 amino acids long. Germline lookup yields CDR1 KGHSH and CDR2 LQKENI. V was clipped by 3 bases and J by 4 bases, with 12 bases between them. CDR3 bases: TGTGCCAGCTCACCGACCGTGGGGCATAATGAAAAACTGTTTTTT. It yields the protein CASSPTVGHNEKLFF.

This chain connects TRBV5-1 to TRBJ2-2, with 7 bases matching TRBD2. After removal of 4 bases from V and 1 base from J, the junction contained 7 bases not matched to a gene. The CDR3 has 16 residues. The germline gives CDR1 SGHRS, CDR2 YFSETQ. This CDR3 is CASSLVGGRNTGELFF. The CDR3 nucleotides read TGCGCCAGCAGCCTCGTCGGCGGGAGGAACACCGGGGAGCTGTTTTTT.

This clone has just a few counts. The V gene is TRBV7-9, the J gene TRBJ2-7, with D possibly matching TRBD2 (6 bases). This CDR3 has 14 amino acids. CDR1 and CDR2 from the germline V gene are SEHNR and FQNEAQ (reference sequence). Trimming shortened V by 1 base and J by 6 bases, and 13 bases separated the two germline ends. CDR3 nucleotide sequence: TGTGCCAGCAGCTTAGGCTCTAGCGCTACCGAGCAGTACTTC. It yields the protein CASSLGSSATEQYF.

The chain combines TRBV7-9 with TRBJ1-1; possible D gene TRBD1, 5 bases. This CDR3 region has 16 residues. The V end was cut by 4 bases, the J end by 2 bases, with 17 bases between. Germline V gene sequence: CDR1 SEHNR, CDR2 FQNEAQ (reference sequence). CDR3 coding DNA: TGTGCCAGCAGCTCCCAAGGGACTAACCTCAACACTGAAGCTTTCTTT. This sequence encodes CASSSQGTNLNTEAFF.

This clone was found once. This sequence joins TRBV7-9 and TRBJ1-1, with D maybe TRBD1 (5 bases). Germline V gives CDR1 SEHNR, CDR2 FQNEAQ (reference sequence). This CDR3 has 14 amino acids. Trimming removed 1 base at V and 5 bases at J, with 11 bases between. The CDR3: CASSLDGAWTEAFF. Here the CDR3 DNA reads TGTGCCAGCAGCTTAGATGGGGCCTGGACTGAAGCTTTCTTT. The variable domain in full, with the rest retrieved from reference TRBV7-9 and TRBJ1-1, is DTGVSQNPRHKITKRGQNVTFRCDPISEHNRLYWYRQTLGQGPEFLTYFQNEAQLEKSRLLSDRFSAERPKGSFSTLEIQRTEQGDSAMYLCASSLDGAWTEAFFGQGTRLTVV.

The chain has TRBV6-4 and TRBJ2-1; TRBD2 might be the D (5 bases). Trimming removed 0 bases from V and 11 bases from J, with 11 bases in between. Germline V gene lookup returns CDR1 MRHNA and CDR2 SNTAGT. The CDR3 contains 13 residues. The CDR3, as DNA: TGTGCCAGCAGTGACTCGAACGGGAACAAGCAGTTCTTC. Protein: CASSDSNGNKQFF.

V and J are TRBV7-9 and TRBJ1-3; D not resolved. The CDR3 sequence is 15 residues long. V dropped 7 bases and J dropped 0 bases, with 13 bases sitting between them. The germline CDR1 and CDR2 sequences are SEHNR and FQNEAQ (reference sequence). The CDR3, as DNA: TGTGCCAGCAAACCTTCGGGATTCTCTGGAAACACCATATATTTT. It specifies CASKPSGFSGNTIYF. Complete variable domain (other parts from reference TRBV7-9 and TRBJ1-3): DTGVSQNPRHKITKRGQNVTFRCDPISEHNRLYWYRQTLGQGPEFLTYFQNEAQLEKSRLLSDRFSAERPKGSFSTLEIQRTEQGDSAMYLCASKPSGFSGNTIYFGEGSWLTVV.

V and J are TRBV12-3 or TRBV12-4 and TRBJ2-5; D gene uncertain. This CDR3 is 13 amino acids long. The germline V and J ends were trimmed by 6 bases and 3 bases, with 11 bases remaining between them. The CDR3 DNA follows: TGTGCCAGCAGCCCAGGTAGAGAAGAGACCCAGTACTTC. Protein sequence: CASSPGREETQYF.

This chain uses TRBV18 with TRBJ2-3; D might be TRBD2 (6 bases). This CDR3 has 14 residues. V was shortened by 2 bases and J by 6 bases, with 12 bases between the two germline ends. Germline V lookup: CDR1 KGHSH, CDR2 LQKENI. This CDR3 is CASSPYRDFDTQYF. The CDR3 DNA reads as TGTGCCAGCTCACCATACCGGGACTTCGATACGCAGTATTTT. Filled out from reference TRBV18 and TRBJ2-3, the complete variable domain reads NAGVMQNPRHLVRRRGQEARLRCSPMKGHSHVYWYRQLPEEGLKFMVYLQKENIIDESGMPKERFSAEFPKEGPSILRIQQVVRGDSAAYFCASSPYRDFDTQYFGPGTRLTVL.